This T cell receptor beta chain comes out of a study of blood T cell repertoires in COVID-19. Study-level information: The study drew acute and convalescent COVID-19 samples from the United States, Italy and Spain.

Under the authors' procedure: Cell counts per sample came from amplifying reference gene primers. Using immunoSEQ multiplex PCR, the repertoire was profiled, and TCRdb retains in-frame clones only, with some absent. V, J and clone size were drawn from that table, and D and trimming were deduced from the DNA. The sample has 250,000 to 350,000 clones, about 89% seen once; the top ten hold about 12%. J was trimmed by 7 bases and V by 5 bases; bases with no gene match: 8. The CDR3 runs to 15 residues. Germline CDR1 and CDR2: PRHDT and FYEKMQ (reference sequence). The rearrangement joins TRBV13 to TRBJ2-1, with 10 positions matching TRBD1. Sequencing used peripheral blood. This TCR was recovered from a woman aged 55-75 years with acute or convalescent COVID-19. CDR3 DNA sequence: TGTGCCAGCAGCCTGGCCCGGGACAGGGGAAATGAGCAGTTCTTC. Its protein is CASSLARDRGNEQFF.